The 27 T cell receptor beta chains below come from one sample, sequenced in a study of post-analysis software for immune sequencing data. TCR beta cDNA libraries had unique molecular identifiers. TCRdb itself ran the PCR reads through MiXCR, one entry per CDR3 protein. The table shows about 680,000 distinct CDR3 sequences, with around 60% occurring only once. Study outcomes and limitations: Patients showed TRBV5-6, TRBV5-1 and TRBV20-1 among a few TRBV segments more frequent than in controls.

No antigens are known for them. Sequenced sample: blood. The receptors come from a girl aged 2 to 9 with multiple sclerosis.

CDR3 amino acids: CASSKEGMGFRGYTF. DNA of the CDR3: TGTGCCAGCAGTAAAGAAGGGATGGGCTTTCGTGGCTACACCTTC. The chain uses TRBV25-1 and TRBJ1-2; D is unresolved. V lost 5 bases, J lost 7 bases, and 20 bases lay in between. The CDR3 contains 15 residues. Germline V gene lookup returns CDR1 MGHDK and CDR2 SYGVNS.

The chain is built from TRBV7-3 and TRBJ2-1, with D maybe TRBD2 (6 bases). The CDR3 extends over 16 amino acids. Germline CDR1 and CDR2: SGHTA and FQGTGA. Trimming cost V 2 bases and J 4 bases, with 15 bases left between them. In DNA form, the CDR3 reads TGTGCCAGCAGCTTAGCGGGGCCCGCGATATACAATGAGCAGTTCTTC. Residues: CASSLAGPAIYNEQFF.

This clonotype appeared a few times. The CDR3 loop reads CASTAVGGADTQYF. In DNA form, the CDR3 reads TGTGCCAGCACCGCCGTTGGGGGCGCAGATACGCAGTATTTT. The chain has TRBV12-3 or TRBV12-4 and TRBJ2-3, with D possibly matching TRBD1 (6 bases). The CDR3 extends over 14 amino acids. Deletions cut 7 bases from V and 4 bases from J, with 15 bases between.

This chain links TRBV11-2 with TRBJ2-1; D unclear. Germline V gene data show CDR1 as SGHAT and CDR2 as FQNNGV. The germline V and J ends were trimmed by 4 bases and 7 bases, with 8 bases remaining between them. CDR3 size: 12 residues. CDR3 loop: CASSSLENEQFF. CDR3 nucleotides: TGTGCCAGCAGCTCTCTCGAAAATGAGCAGTTCTTC.

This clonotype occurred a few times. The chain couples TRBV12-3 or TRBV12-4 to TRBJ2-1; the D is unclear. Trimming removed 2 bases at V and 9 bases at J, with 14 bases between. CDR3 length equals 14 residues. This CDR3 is CASSLWRTSGEQFF. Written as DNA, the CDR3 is TGTGCCAGCAGTTTATGGCGGACCAGTGGTGAGCAGTTCTTC.

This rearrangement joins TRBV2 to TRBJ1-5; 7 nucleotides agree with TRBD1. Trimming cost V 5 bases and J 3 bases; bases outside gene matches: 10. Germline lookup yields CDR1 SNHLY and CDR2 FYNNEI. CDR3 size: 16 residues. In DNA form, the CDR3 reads TGTGCCAGCAGTAAAGTTGTAGGACAGGCCAATCAGCCCCAGCATTTT. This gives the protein CASSKVVGQANQPQHF. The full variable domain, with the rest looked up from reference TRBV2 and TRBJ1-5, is EPEVTQTPSHQVTQMGQEVILRCVPISNHLYFYWYRQILGQKVEFLVSFYNNEISEKSEIFDDQFSVERPDGSNFTLKIRSTKLEDSAMYFCASSKVVGQANQPQHFGDGTRLSIL.

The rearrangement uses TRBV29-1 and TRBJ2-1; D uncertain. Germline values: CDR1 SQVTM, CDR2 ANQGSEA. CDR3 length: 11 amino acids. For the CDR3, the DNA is TGCAACGCCCTCCGGAACAATGAGCAGTTCTTC. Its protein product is CNALRNNEQFF.

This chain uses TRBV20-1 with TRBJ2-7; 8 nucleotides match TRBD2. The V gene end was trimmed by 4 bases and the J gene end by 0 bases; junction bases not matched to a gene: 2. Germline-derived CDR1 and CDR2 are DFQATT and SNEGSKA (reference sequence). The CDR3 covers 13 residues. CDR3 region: CSAMLAGSYEQYF. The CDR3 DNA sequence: TGCAGTGCTATGCTAGCGGGCTCCTACGAGCAGTACTTC.

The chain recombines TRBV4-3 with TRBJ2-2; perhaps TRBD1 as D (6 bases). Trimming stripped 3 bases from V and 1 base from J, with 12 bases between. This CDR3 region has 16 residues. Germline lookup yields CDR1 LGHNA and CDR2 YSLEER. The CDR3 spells CASSHLGAGNTGELFF. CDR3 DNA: TGCGCCAGCAGCCATCTGGGGGCAGGGAACACCGGGGAGCTGTTTTTT.

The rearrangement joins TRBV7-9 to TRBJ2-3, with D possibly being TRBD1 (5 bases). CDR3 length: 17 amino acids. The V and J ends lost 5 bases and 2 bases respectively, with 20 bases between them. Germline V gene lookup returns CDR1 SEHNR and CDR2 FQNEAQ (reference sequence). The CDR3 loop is CASSPRQTSTPTDTQYF. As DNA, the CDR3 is TGTGCCAGCAGCCCTAGACAGACTTCTACCCCCACAGATACGCAGTATTTT.

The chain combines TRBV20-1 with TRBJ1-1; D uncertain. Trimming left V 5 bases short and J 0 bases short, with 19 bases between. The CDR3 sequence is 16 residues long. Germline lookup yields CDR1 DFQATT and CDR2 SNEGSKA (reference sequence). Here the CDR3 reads CSASLDSERLNTEAFF. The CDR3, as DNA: TGCAGTGCTTCTCTGGACTCCGAACGACTGAACACTGAAGCTTTCTTT.

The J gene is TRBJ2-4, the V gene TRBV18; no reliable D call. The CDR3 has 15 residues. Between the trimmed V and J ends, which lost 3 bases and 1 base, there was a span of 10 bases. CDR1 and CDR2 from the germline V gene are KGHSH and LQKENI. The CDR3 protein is CASSPSSSAKNIQYF. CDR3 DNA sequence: TGTGCCAGCTCACCCTCAAGTTCGGCCAAAAACATTCAGTACTTC.

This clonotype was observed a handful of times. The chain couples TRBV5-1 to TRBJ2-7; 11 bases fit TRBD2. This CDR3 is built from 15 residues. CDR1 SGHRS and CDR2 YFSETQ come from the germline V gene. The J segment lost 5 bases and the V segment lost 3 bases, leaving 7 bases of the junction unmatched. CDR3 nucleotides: TGCGCCAGCAGCTCTACTAGCGGGAGTATCCACGAGCAGTACTTC. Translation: CASSSTSGSIHEQYF.

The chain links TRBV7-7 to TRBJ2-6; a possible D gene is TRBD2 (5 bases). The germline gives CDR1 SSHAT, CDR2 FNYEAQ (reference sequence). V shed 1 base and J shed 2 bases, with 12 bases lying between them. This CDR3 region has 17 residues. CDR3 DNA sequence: TGTGCCAGCAGCTTAGGGAGGACCCCGACTGGGGCCAACGTCCTGACTTTC. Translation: CASSLGRTPTGANVLTF.

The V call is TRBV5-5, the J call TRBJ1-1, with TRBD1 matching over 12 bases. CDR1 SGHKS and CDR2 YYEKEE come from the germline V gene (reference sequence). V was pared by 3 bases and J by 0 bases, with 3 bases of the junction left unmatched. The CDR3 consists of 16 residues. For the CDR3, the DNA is TGTGCCAGCAGCTATGGGACAGGGGGCATGAACACTGAAGCTTTCTTT. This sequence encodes CASSYGTGGMNTEAFF.

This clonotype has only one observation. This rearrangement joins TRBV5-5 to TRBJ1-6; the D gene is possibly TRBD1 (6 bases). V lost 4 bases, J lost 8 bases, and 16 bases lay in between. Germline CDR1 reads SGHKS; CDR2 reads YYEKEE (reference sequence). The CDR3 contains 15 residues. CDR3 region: CASSRGAGRDSPLHF. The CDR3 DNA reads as TGTGCCAGCAGCCGGGGGGCAGGACGCGATTCACCCCTCCACTTT. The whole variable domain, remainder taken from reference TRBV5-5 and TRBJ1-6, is DAGVTQSPTHLIKTRGQQVTLRCSPISGHKSVSWYQQVLGQGPQFIFQYYEKEERGRGNFPDRFSARQFPNYSSELNVNALLLGDSALYLCASSRGAGRDSPLHFGNGTRLTVT.

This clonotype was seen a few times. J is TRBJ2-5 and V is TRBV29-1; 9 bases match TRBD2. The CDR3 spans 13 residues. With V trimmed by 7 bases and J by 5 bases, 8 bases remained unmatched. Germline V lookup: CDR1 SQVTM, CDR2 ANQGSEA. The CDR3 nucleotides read TGCAGCGGAACTAGCGGGCACACGGAGACCCAGTACTTC. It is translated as CSGTSGHTETQYF.

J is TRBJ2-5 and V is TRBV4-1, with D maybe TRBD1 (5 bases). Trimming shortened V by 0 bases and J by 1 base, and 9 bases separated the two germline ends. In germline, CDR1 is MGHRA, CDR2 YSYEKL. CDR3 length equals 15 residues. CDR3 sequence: CASSQDTRGQETQYF. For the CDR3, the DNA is TGCGCCAGCAGCCAAGATACAAGGGGCCAAGAGACCCAGTACTTC.

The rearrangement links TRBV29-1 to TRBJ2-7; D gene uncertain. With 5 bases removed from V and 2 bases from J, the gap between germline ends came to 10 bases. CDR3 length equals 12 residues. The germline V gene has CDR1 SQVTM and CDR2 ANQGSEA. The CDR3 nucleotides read TGCAGCGTTCTCGAGGTCACCTACGAGCAGTACTTC. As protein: CSVLEVTYEQYF.

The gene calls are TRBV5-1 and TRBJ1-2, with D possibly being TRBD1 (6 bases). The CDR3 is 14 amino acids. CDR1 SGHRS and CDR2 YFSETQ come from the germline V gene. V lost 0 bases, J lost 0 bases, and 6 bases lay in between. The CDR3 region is CASSLEGANYGYTF. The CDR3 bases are TGCGCCAGCAGCTTGGAGGGGGCTAACTATGGCTACACCTTC.

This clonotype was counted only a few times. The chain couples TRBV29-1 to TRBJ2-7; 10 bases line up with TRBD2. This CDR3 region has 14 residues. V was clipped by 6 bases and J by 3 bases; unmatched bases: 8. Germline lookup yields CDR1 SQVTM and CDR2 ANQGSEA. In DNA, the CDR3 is TGCAGCGTCTCAAGTCTAGCGGGAGACTACGAGCAGTACTTC. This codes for CSVSSLAGDYEQYF.

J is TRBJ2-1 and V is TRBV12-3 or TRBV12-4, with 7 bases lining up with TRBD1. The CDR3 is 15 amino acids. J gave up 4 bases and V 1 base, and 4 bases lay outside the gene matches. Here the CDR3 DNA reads TGTGCCAGCAGTTTAGGTAGGGGGCTTTACAATGAGCAGTTCTTC. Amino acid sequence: CASSLGRGLYNEQFF.

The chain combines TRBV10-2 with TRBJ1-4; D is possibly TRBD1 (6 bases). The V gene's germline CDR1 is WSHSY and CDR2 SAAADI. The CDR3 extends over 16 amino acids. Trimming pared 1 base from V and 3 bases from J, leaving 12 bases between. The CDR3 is CASSEWRGGSNEKLFF. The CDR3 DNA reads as TGCGCCAGCAGTGAGTGGAGGGGGGGGTCTAATGAAAAACTGTTTTTT.

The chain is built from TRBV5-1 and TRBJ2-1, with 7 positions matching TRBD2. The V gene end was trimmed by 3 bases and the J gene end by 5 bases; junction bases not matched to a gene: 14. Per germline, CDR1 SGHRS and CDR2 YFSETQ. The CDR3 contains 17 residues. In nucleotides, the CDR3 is TGCGCCAGCAGCTCGGCCCGTTGGCGGGAGAAAAACAATGAGCAGTTCTTC. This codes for CASSSARWREKNNEQFF.

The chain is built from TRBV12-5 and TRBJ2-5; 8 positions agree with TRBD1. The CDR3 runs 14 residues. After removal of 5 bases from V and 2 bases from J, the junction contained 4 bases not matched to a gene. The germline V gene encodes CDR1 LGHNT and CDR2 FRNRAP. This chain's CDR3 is CASGGTGTQETQYF. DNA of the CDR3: TGTGCTAGTGGTGGGACAGGCACTCAAGAGACCCAGTACTTC.

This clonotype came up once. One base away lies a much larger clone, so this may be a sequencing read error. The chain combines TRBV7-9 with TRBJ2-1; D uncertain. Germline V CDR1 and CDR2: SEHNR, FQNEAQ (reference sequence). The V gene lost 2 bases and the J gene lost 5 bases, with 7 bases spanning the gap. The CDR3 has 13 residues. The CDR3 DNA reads TGTGCCAGCAGCTTACACAGAGACAATGAGCAGTTCTTC. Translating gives CASSLHRDNEQFF. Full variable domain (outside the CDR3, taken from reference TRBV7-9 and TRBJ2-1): DTGVSQNPRHKITKRGQNVTFRCDPISEHNRLYWYRQTLGQGPEFLTYFQNEAQLEKSRLLSDRFSAERPKGSFSTLEIQRTEQGDSAMYLCASSLHRDNEQFFGPGTRLTVL.

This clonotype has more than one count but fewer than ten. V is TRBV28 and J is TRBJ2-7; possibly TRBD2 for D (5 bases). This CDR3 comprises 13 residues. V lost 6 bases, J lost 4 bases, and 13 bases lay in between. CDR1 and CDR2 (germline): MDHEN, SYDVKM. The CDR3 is CASSPGESYEQYF. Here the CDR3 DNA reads TGTGCCAGCAGCCCCGGGGAATCTTACGAGCAGTACTTC.